These 29 T cell receptor beta chains were all obtained from the same sample, sequenced in a study of T cell responses to AZD1222 COVID-19 vaccine. The data were produced by immunoSEQ multiplex PCR, yet TCRdb's version contains in-frame clones alone and is incomplete. The table includes approximately 93,000 clones, about 89% detected once. Here the sequenced sample was peripheral blood, taken 28 days after the second AZD1222 dose. All receptors derive from an adult who received the AZD1222 COVID-19 vaccine.

The chain employs TRBV10-3 and TRBJ2-5, with D perhaps given as TRBD1 or TRBD2 (6 bases each). The V end lost 4 bases, the J end lost 2 bases, and 11 bases lay between the germline ends. The CDR3 loop spans 14 amino acids. Germline V CDR1 and CDR2: ENHRY, SYGVKD. In DNA form, the CDR3 reads TGTGCCATCAGTGCCCGGGGGCCGCAAGAGACCCAGTACTTC. This translates into CAISARGPQETQYF.

The V call is TRBV19, the J call TRBJ2-5; D is unclear. The germline gives CDR1 LNHDA, CDR2 SQIVND (reference sequence). Trimming left V 6 bases short and J 0 bases short, with 8 bases between. The length of the CDR3 is 13 residues. CDR3 nucleotide sequence: TGTGCCAGTAGCGACTTGTACCAAGAGACCCAGTACTTC. Protein: CASSDLYQETQYF.

The chain employs TRBV19 and TRBJ2-2; a possible D gene is TRBD2 (6 bases). The CDR3 is 14 residues long. V lost 6 bases, J lost 1 base, and 9 bases lay in between. CDR1 and CDR2 (germline): LNHDA, SQIVND (reference sequence). CDR3 DNA sequence: TGTGCCAGTAGGTTAGCGGTGAACACCGGGGAGCTGTTTTTT. Its protein is CASRLAVNTGELFF.

The V call is TRBV7-2, the J call TRBJ1-4; D is uncertain. CDR3 length equals 15 residues. V lost 1 base, J lost 2 bases, and 8 bases lay in between. CDR1 is SGHTA and CDR2 is FQGNSA in the germline V gene. Written as DNA, the CDR3 is TGTGCCAGCAGCTTAGGAAGCCAGACTAATGAAAAACTGTTTTTT. Its translation: CASSLGSQTNEKLFF.

This clone was observed once. The chain carries TRBV11-2 and TRBJ2-5, with 7 nucleotides matching TRBD2. The trim removed 1 base at V and 7 bases at J, leaving 9 bases unmatched. The germline CDR1 and CDR2 sequences are SGHAT and FQNNGV. CDR3 length: 15 residues. DNA for the CDR3: TGTGCCAGCAGCTTAGGCGGGGGAAAAGCGGTGACCCAGTACTTC. It specifies CASSLGGGKAVTQYF.

This rearrangement joins TRBV5-1 to TRBJ1-2; D ambiguous. The V gene lost 0 bases and the J gene lost 9 bases, with 6 bases spanning the gap. The CDR3 extends over 11 amino acids. Germline CDR1 SGHRS, CDR2 YFSETQ. The CDR3 nucleotides read TGCGCCAGCAGCTTGGAAGGTAGCTACACCTTC. Its protein product is CASSLEGSYTF.

The table lists this clone with a count of one. The chain employs TRBV18 and TRBJ2-1; D remains unclear. The CDR3 is 15 amino acids. With 6 bases removed from V and 7 bases from J, the gap between germline ends came to 19 bases. CDR1 and CDR2 from the germline V gene are KGHSH and LQKENI. DNA for the CDR3: TGTGCCAGCTCCCCCGAATCCAGACGGTCAAATGAGCAGTTCTTC. It codes for CASSPESRRSNEQFF.

The V call is TRBV6-5, the J call TRBJ1-2; D is undetermined. Per germline, CDR1 MNHEY and CDR2 SVGAGI. V lost 5 bases and J 4 bases, leaving 11 bases between the germline ends. The length of the CDR3 is 13 residues. CDR3 bases: TGTGCCAGCAGTCCCGACGCTTTCTATGGCTACACCTTC. Translated: CASSPDAFYGYTF.

The V gene is TRBV28, the J gene TRBJ1-1, with D perhaps TRBD1 (5 bases). V was clipped by 5 bases and J by 4 bases, with 14 bases between them. In germline, CDR1 is MDHEN, CDR2 SYDVKM. The CDR3 consists of 14 residues. The DNA for the CDR3 is TGTGCCAGCAGTCCCCCGGGGGGACGCACTGAAGCTTTCTTT. Protein: CASSPPGGRTEAFF.

The V call is TRBV4-2, the J call TRBJ2-1, with D possibly matching TRBD2 (7 bases). CDR3 length equals 17 residues. Germline assignment: CDR1 LGHNA and CDR2 YNFKEQ. The V end was cut by 3 bases, the J end by 0 bases, with 15 bases between. CDR3 residues: CASSQFGGPYSYNEQFF. CDR3 sequence (DNA): TGTGCCAGCAGCCAGTTCGGGGGGCCTTACTCCTACAATGAGCAGTTCTTC.

CDR3 sequence: CASSLMGGTANTEAFF. CDR3 sequence (DNA): TGTGCCAGCAGCTTAATGGGCGGGACAGCGAACACTGAAGCTTTCTTT. The chain recombines TRBV7-3 with TRBJ1-1; 7 bases agree with TRBD1. The CDR3 consists of 16 residues. V lost 1 base, J lost 1 base, and 6 bases stayed unmatched. CDR1 is SGHTA and CDR2 is FQGTGA in the germline V gene.

The V gene is TRBV12-3 or TRBV12-4, the J gene TRBJ2-2, with D uncertain. The V gene lost 6 bases and the J gene lost 2 bases, with 7 bases spanning the gap. The CDR3 contains 13 residues. CDR3 in DNA: TGTGCCAGCAGCCTGCTAAACACCGGGGAGCTGTTTTTT. It is translated as CASSLLNTGELFF.

The chain links TRBV18 to TRBJ1-2; possibly TRBD1 for D (6 bases). The CDR3 is 15 amino acids. Looked up from germline, CDR1 is KGHSH and CDR2 is LQKENI. V lost 8 bases, J lost 4 bases, and 20 bases lay in between. The CDR3: CASTDGGDTFYGYTF. The CDR3 DNA sequence: TGTGCCAGCACGGATGGCGGGGACACCTTCTATGGCTACACCTTC.

This clone came up a few times. V gene TRBV5-1 combines with J gene TRBJ2-2; D remains unclear. This CDR3 region has 14 residues. Germline V gene sequence: CDR1 SGHRS, CDR2 YFSETQ. The V end was cut by 7 bases, the J end by 0 bases, with 10 bases between. CDR3 loop: CASDKGSNTGELFF. In DNA form, the CDR3 reads TGCGCCAGCGATAAGGGTTCGAACACCGGGGAGCTGTTTTTT.

Notes on this clone: One junction end does not reproduce the germline sequence, and a read error may be involved. The V and J genes are TRBV15 and TRBJ2-5; either TRBD1 or TRBD2 may supply D (5 bases each). This CDR3 spans 12 amino acids. CDR1 and CDR2 from the germline V gene are LNHNV and YYDKDF (reference sequence). In nucleotides, the CDR3 is TGTGCCACCAGCAGAGATTTGGGGACCCGACACTTC. It is translated as CATSRDLGTRHF. Based on the CDR3 plus reference TRBV15 and TRBJ2-5, the full variable domain is DAMVIQNPRYQVTQFGKPVTLSCSQTLNHNVMYWYQQKSSQAPKLLFHYYDKDFNNEADTPDNFQSRRPNTSFCFLDIRSPGLGDTAMYLCATSRDLGTRHFGPGTRLLVL.

The rearrangement joins TRBV7-9 to TRBJ1-5, with D perhaps matching TRBD1 (6 bases). V lost 3 bases and J lost 7, with 10 bases in between. The V gene's germline CDR1 is SEHNR and CDR2 FQNEAQ (reference sequence). This CDR3 is built from 13 residues. DNA of the CDR3: TGTGCCAGCAGCTTGGAGGGGGAACAGCCCCAGCATTTT. Protein sequence: CASSLEGEQPQHF.

The chain uses TRBV10-3 and TRBJ2-1; D is possibly TRBD1 (6 bases). The CDR3 totals 14 residues. Per germline, CDR1 ENHRY and CDR2 SYGVKD. Trimming stripped 3 bases from V and 6 bases from J, with 12 bases between. CDR3 amino acids: CAISDRGRANEQFF. CDR3 sequence (DNA): TGTGCCATCAGTGACAGGGGCAGGGCCAATGAGCAGTTCTTC.

J is TRBJ1-2 and V is TRBV6-4; D gene ambiguous. Per germline, CDR1 MRHNA and CDR2 SNTAGT. The V end lost 0 bases, the J end lost 7 bases, and 6 bases lay between the germline ends. CDR3 length: 12 amino acids. CDR3 DNA: TGTGCCAGCAGTGACTCCGGGTTTGGCTACACCTTC. Translation gives CASSDSGFGYTF.

V and J are TRBV9 and TRBJ2-1; 7 nucleotides align to TRBD1. The CDR3 totals 15 residues. The germline V gene encodes CDR1 SGDLS and CDR2 YYNGEE. V was clipped by 6 bases and J by 3 bases; unmatched bases: 9. The CDR3 nucleotides are TGTGCCAGCACGCCAGGGACAGAGATCTACAATGAGCAGTTCTTC. Translating gives CASTPGTEIYNEQFF.

This chain joins TRBV15 and TRBJ1-2; D unclear. V was clipped by 1 base and J by 4 bases, with 10 bases between them. The CDR3 runs 14 residues. Per germline, CDR1 LNHNV and CDR2 YYDKDF (reference sequence). CDR3 DNA sequence: TGTGCCACCAGCAGAGGGACCGCACCCTATGGCTACACCTTC. Its protein product is CATSRGTAPYGYTF.

This clone showed up just a few times. The chain combines TRBV6-2 or TRBV6-3 with TRBJ2-1, with TRBD2 matching over 11 bases. The CDR3 covers 17 residues. From germline, CDR1 is MNHEY and CDR2 SVGEGT. Trimming took 0 bases from V and 3 from J; bases not matched to a gene: 4. The chain's CDR3 is CASSYSGSGGVYNEQFF. The CDR3 nucleotides read TGTGCCAGCAGTTACTCAGGTAGCGGGGGGGTCTACAATGAGCAGTTCTTC.

The chain is built from TRBV24-1 and TRBJ1-2, with TRBD1 as a possible D gene (5 bases). V was cut by 4 bases and J by 4 bases, with 12 bases left in between. CDR3 length: 14 amino acids. CDR1 and CDR2 (germline): KGHDR, SFDVKD. The CDR3 is CATSDIREGYGYTF. The DNA for the CDR3 is TGTGCCACCAGTGACATCAGGGAGGGCTATGGCTACACCTTC.

The chain joins TRBV5-8 to TRBJ2-7; 8 bases fit TRBD1. The germline gives CDR1 SGHTS, CDR2 YDEGEE. With 3 bases clipped from V and 2 bases from J, the junction kept 7 bases outside the gene matches. The CDR3 is 15 amino acids. Written as DNA, the CDR3 is TGTGCCAGCAGCTACCGGGACAGGATCACCTACGAGCAGTACTTC. This sequence encodes CASSYRDRITYEQYF. Full variable domain (outside the CDR3, taken from reference TRBV5-8 and TRBJ2-7): EAGVTQSPTHLIKTRGQQATLRCSPISGHTSVYWYQQALGLGLQFLLWYDEGEERNRGNFPPRFSGRQFPNYSSELNVNALELEDSALYLCASSYRDRITYEQYFGPGTRLTVT.

The chain joins TRBV14 to TRBJ1-2, with 12 bases matching TRBD1. V gave up 4 bases and J gave up 7 bases; unmatched junction bases: 10. The CDR3 runs 16 residues. The germline CDR1 and CDR2 sequences are SGHDN and FVKESK. The CDR3 here is CASSLAAGTGGFGYTF. CDR3 nucleotide sequence: TGTGCCAGCAGCCTCGCCGCCGGGACAGGGGGCTTTGGCTACACCTTC.

V gene TRBV2 combines with J gene TRBJ1-5; maybe TRBD1 (5 bases). V lost 1 base to trimming and J lost 4 bases, with 8 bases between them. The germline CDR1 and CDR2 sequences are SNHLY and FYNNEI. The CDR3 has 14 amino acids. The CDR3, as DNA: TGTGCCAGCAGTGAAGGGACACCGAATCAGCCCCAGCATTTT. It is translated as CASSEGTPNQPQHF. Based on the CDR3 plus reference TRBV2 and TRBJ1-5, the full variable domain is EPEVTQTPSHQVTQMGQEVILRCVPISNHLYFYWYRQILGQKVEFLVSFYNNEISEKSEIFDDQFSVERPDGSNFTLKIRSTKLEDSAMYFCASSEGTPNQPQHFGDGTRLSIL.

The chain has TRBV7-2 and TRBJ1-4; D remains ambiguous. V lost 0 bases, J lost 8 bases, and 13 bases lay in between. The length of the CDR3 is 15 residues. CDR1 is SGHTA and CDR2 is FQGNSA in the germline V gene. Here the CDR3 DNA reads TGTGCCAGCAGCTTAGCGTCGGGGAGGAGAGAAAAACTGTTTTTT. Amino acid sequence: CASSLASGRREKLFF.

In this sample, this clone turned up a few times. The chain employs TRBV29-1 and TRBJ2-2, with D possibly being TRBD2 (6 bases). Trimming removed 3 bases from V and 5 bases from J, with 13 bases in between. CDR3 length: 14 amino acids. The germline V gene encodes CDR1 SQVTM and CDR2 ANQGSEA. The CDR3 reads CSVEGGLRTGELFF. CDR3 DNA sequence: TGCAGCGTTGAGGGGGGATTAAGGACCGGGGAGCTGTTTTTT.

The V call is TRBV4-1, the J call TRBJ1-5; TRBD1 agrees at 8 bases. CDR3 length: 15 residues. The junction had 6 bases not matched to a gene; V was cut back by 3 bases and J by 5 bases. Germline-derived CDR1 and CDR2 are MGHRA and YSYEKL. The CDR3 bases are TGCGCCAGCAGCCAGTGGACAGGGAGCGATCAGCCCCAGCATTTT. Its translation: CASSQWTGSDQPQHF.

This chain connects TRBV14 to TRBJ2-5; D is undetermined. V lost 4 bases and J lost 1, with 13 bases in between. The CDR3 spans 15 residues. Germline CDR1 reads SGHDN; CDR2 reads FVKESK. DNA for the CDR3: TGTGCCAGCAGCCCCTTCCGTTGGGCCCAAGAGACCCAGTACTTC. Its protein is CASSPFRWAQETQYF.